This T cell receptor beta chain was found in a study of circulating tumor DNA in untreated peripheral T-cell lymphoma. The repertoire was sequenced with immunoSEQ multiplex PCR; TCRdb's copy has only in-frame clones and lacks some. The table has 390 or so clones, 65% to 90% seen once. Trimming left V 0 bases short and J 7 bases short, with 18 bases between. CDR3 length: 16 residues. Germline CDR1 reads LGHNA; CDR2 reads YNFKEQ. Of note for this clone: Its antigen is not known.

General study points: In approximately 74% of patients, tumor-specific clonotypes were identified. Persistent ctDNA after therapy did not always predict relapse. After two cycles, ctDNA cleared in roughly 38% of serially sampled patients.

The chain joins TRBV4-2 to TRBJ2-5; D might be TRBD1 or TRBD2, each matching 5 bases. This receptor was identified in a human donor with peripheral T-cell lymphoma. Sequenced input: cell-free DNA from blood serum. The CDR3 is CASSQEGSGPARTQYF. The CDR3 coding sequence is TGTGCCAGCAGCCAAGAGGGATCGGGGCCCGCAAGGACCCAGTACTTC.